The 29 T cell receptor beta chains below all came from one sample that was sequenced in a study of Ad26.COV2.S vaccination and SARS-CoV-2 variants. Regarding treatment: some 20 received Ad26.COV2.S at low or high dose, single or two shots; 5 received placebo; per-sample allocation not given. The samples date from day 63 after the first vaccine or placebo injection. Here immunoSEQ multiplex PCR was the method, and the copy in TCRdb shows in-frame clones only, minus some. Seen here are approximately 280,000 clones, over 75% observed once, and the top ten hold approximately 3.3%. The sequenced sample was peripheral blood, obtained in a trial of Ad26.COV2.S vaccine versus placebo. These receptors originate from a person aged 18-60 years who received the Ad26.COV2.S COVID-19 vaccine or a placebo.

The chain employs TRBV19 and TRBJ2-3; D remains ambiguous. CDR3 length: 15 residues. V lost 9 bases and J 0 bases, leaving 16 bases between the germline ends. Germline CDR1 reads LNHDA; CDR2 reads SQIVND (reference sequence). The CDR3 region has the DNA TGTGCCAGCGCCTCGTCTGCGATCAGCACAGATACGCAGTATTTT. Encoded protein: CASASSAISTDTQYF.

In its sample, this clone was seen a few times. This chain uses TRBV6-5 with TRBJ1-5, with 8 positions matching TRBD1. CDR1 is MNHEY, CDR2 SVGAGI, per germline. The CDR3 contains 14 residues. J was trimmed by 4 bases and V by 6 bases; bases with no gene match: 5. Here the CDR3 reads CASRRTGFNQPQHF. CDR3 DNA sequence: TGTGCCAGCAGACGGACAGGGTTTAATCAGCCCCAGCATTTT.

This chain joins TRBV5-1 and TRBJ1-1; tentatively, D is TRBD1 (6 bases). In germline, CDR1 is SGHRS, CDR2 YFSETQ. The length of the CDR3 is 16 residues. Trimming took 3 bases from V and 1 from J, leaving 16 bases between them. CDR3 protein: CASSYGLRGRNTEAFF. The CDR3 region has the DNA TGCGCCAGCAGCTATGGACTCAGGGGAAGGAACACTGAAGCTTTCTTT.

The chain couples TRBV19 to TRBJ1-2, with 8 bases identical to TRBD1. V was clipped by 6 bases and J by 2 bases; unmatched bases: 8. The germline V gene has CDR1 LNHDA and CDR2 SQIVND (reference sequence). This CDR3 region has 15 residues. CDR3 bases: TGTGCCAGTAGGGATGGACAGGGTGGAAACTATGGCTACACCTTC. It is translated as CASRDGQGGNYGYTF.

This chain uses TRBV19 with TRBJ1-1; 10 bases match TRBD1. With 5 bases clipped from V and 2 bases from J, the junction kept 8 bases outside the gene matches. There are 16 residues in the CDR3. Germline lookup yields CDR1 LNHDA and CDR2 SQIVND (reference sequence). The CDR3 reads CASSLTGTGVNTEAFF. The CDR3 DNA follows: TGTGCCAGTAGTTTAACCGGGACAGGGGTAAACACTGAAGCTTTCTTT.

V is TRBV30 and J is TRBJ1-2; 9 positions match TRBD1. The CDR3 loop spans 13 amino acids. Trimming took 1 base from V and 5 from J; bases not matched to a gene: 2. Per germline, CDR1 GTSNPN and CDR2 SVGIG (reference sequence). The CDR3 nucleotides are TGTGCCTGGAGTGAGGACAGGGGATATGGCTACACCTTC. This translates into CAWSEDRGYGYTF.

This chain links TRBV5-6 with TRBJ1-3, with no clear D. Trimming took 4 bases from V and 6 from J, leaving 14 bases between them. This CDR3 has 14 amino acids. The germline CDR1 and CDR2 sequences are SGHDT and YYEEEE. The CDR3 spells CASSPMDASNTIYF. CDR3 bases: TGTGCCAGCAGCCCGATGGACGCCTCAAACACCATATATTTT.

The chain carries TRBV7-9 and TRBJ2-7, with 12 bases lining up with TRBD2. The V segment lost 5 bases and the J segment 2 bases; nucleotides outside the gene matches: 1. The CDR3 has 14 residues. Germline CDR1 SEHNR, CDR2 FQNEAQ (reference sequence). The CDR3 DNA reads as TGTGCCAGCAGCCGGACTAGCGGGGCCTACGAGCAGTACTTC. Translation: CASSRTSGAYEQYF.

This sequence joins TRBV7-6 and TRBJ1-6; 8 bases map to TRBD1. The germline V gene has CDR1 SGHVS and CDR2 FNYEAQ. CDR3 size: 17 residues. The V gene end was trimmed by 4 bases and the J gene end by 5 bases; junction bases not matched to a gene: 10. CDR3 loop: CASSSHSTGEDNSPLHF. CDR3 DNA sequence: TGTGCCAGCAGCTCTCATTCGACAGGGGAAGATAATTCACCCCTCCACTTT.

This clone was counted a few times. CDR3 coding DNA: TGCGCCAGCAGTCAATCGACCCGAGGATACTTC. This gives the protein CASSQSTRGYF. The rearrangement links TRBV23-1 to TRBJ2-7; no definite D call. TRBV23-1 is an ORF, and what it does is uncertain. The length of the CDR3 is 11 residues. Trimming pared 0 bases from V and 13 bases from J, leaving 10 bases between.

This clone came up once. The chain has TRBV11-2 and TRBJ1-1; 12 nucleotides match TRBD1. The V segment lost 5 bases and the J segment 3 bases; nucleotides outside the gene matches: 7. This CDR3 contains 16 residues. CDR1 and CDR2 (germline): SGHAT, FQNNGV. Here the CDR3 reads CASSVGDRGRDTEAFF. The CDR3 DNA is TGTGCCAGCAGCGTTGGGGACAGGGGGCGCGACACTGAAGCTTTCTTT. The full variable domain, in which reference TRBV11-2 and TRBJ1-1 provide the parts outside the CDR3, is EAGVAQSPRYKIIEKRQSVAFWCNPISGHATLYWYQQILGQGPKLLIQFQNNGVVDDSQLPKDRFSAERLKGVDSTLKIQPAKLEDSAVYLCASSVGDRGRDTEAFFGQGTRLTVV.

The table lists this clone with a few counts. The chain joins TRBV3-1 (or the pseudogene TRBV3-2) to TRBJ2-6; D not resolved. This CDR3 region has 17 residues. CDR1 is LGHDT and CDR2 is YNNKEL in the germline V gene (reference sequence). V was shortened by 1 base and J by 4 bases, with 14 bases between the two germline ends. CDR3 sequence reads: CASSQGHSGIGANVLTF. DNA of the CDR3: TGTGCCAGCAGCCAAGGACACTCTGGCATCGGGGCCAACGTCCTGACTTTC.

The chain has TRBV19 and TRBJ2-3, with no clear D. The V end lost 6 bases, the J end lost 7 bases, and 8 bases lay between the germline ends. CDR1 is LNHDA and CDR2 is SQIVND in the germline V gene (reference sequence). This CDR3 is built from 11 residues. CDR3 in DNA: TGTGCCAGTAGCGACCTCTATACGCAGTATTTT. Its translation: CASSDLYTQYF.

The chain employs TRBV19 and TRBJ1-2, with 7 positions matching TRBD1. The trim removed 4 bases at V and 6 bases at J, leaving 8 bases unmatched. This CDR3 has 14 amino acids. The germline gives CDR1 LNHDA, CDR2 SQIVND (reference sequence). The CDR3 region is CASSRDRGPNGYTF. CDR3 sequence (DNA): TGTGCCAGTAGTAGGGACAGAGGCCCGAATGGCTACACCTTC.

This chain links TRBV18 with TRBJ1-4, with 8 positions matching TRBD1. Germline V gene data show CDR1 as KGHSH and CDR2 as LQKENI. The CDR3 spans 17 residues. V dropped 4 bases and J dropped 3; count of bases not matched to a gene: 10. The CDR3 DNA reads as TGTGCCAGCTCACATGGACAGGGAGTCGGGTCTAATGAAAAACTGTTTTTT. Translation: CASSHGQGVGSNEKLFF.

The V call is TRBV6-6, the J call TRBJ2-1; TRBD1 is a possible D gene (6 bases). Germline V gene data show CDR1 as MNHNY and CDR2 as SVGAGI (reference sequence). Between the trimmed V and J ends, which lost 6 bases and 1 base, there was a span of 16 bases. The CDR3 contains 16 residues. Here the CDR3 DNA reads TGTGCCAGCAGCATTACAGGGTTTGGATCCTACAATGAGCAGTTCTTC. Its translation: CASSITGFGSYNEQFF.

This sequence joins TRBV2 and TRBJ2-5; D possibly corresponds to TRBD1 (6 bases). V was shortened by 3 bases and J by 4 bases, with 12 bases between the two germline ends. CDR1 is SNHLY, CDR2 FYNNEI, per germline. This CDR3 comprises 14 residues. In DNA form, the CDR3 reads TGTGCCAGCAGTGATATACTAGGGGGAGAGACCCAGTACTTC. This gives the protein CASSDILGGETQYF.

The CDR3 bases are TGTGCCAGTAGTATAGTTCCAGGGAGCAATGAGCAGTTCTTC. Amino acid sequence: CASSIVPGSNEQFF. J is TRBJ2-1 and V is TRBV19; D is tentatively TRBD1 or TRBD2 (5 bases each). Germline CDR1 reads LNHDA; CDR2 reads SQIVND (reference sequence). The CDR3 has 14 amino acids. With 1 base removed from V and 6 bases from J, the gap between germline ends came to 10 bases.

The chain couples TRBV5-1 to TRBJ2-1; 9 bases are shared with TRBD1. The length of the CDR3 is 15 residues. Germline CDR1 and CDR2: SGHRS and YFSETQ. V dropped 0 bases and J dropped 9; count of bases not matched to a gene: 7. CDR3 sequence (DNA): TGCGCCAGCAGCTTGGCCGGACAGGGGATCGGTGAGCAGTTCTTC. Its protein product is CASSLAGQGIGEQFF.

The chain is built from TRBV7-2 and TRBJ2-3; 8 bases align to TRBD2. The germline CDR1 and CDR2 sequences are SGHTA and FQGNSA. CDR3 length: 17 residues. V was pared by 4 bases and J by 3 bases, with 12 bases of the junction left unmatched. The CDR3 loop reads CASSSPTGTSNTDTQYF. The CDR3 DNA reads TGTGCCAGCAGCTCCCCTACCGGGACTAGTAATACAGATACGCAGTATTTT.

This sequence joins TRBV19 and TRBJ1-2; D is unresolved. This CDR3 has 16 residues. Per the germline V gene, CDR1 is LNHDA and CDR2 is SQIVND (reference sequence). Between the trimmed V and J ends, which lost 1 base and 2 bases, there was a span of 14 bases. CDR3 residues: CASSIGGKDGNYGYTF. CDR3 DNA: TGTGCCAGTAGTATAGGAGGAAAAGACGGGAACTATGGCTACACCTTC.

Worth noting for this clone: Other DNA variants within this sample encode the same CDR3. CDR3 sequence (DNA): TGCGCCAGCAGCTTGAACACCGGGGAGCTGTTTTTT. Its translation is CASSLNTGELFF. V usage is TRBV5-1 and J usage is TRBJ2-2; D is undetermined. The CDR3 sequence is 12 residues long. In germline, CDR1 is SGHRS, CDR2 YFSETQ. Between the trimmed V and J ends, which lost 1 base and 2 bases, there was a span of 0 bases.

The V and J genes are TRBV25-1 and TRBJ2-1; a possible D gene is TRBD2 (6 bases). The CDR3 runs to 14 residues. CDR1 is MGHDK and CDR2 is SYGVNS in the germline V gene. Trimming stripped 4 bases from V and 4 bases from J, with 11 bases between. The CDR3 nucleotides read TGTGCCAGCAGTGGCGGGGCCTTATACAATGAGCAGTTCTTC. Translated: CASSGGALYNEQFF.

This clone came up once. The rearrangement links TRBV7-2 to TRBJ2-2, with D perhaps TRBD1 (5 bases). Looked up from germline, CDR1 is SGHTA and CDR2 is FQGNSA. CDR3 length: 18 residues. V lost 8 bases to trimming and J lost 5 bases, with 27 bases between them. In DNA, the CDR3 is TGTGCCAGCGGTTTCTGGAGTCTAACTATAGCAGGGACCGGGGAGCTGTTTTTT. Its translation: CASGFWSLTIAGTGELFF.

This chain connects TRBV3-1 (or the pseudogene TRBV3-2) to TRBJ1-2; 9 bases are a match to TRBD1. The CDR3 covers 17 residues. V was pared by 4 bases and J by 4 bases, with 13 bases of the junction left unmatched. Germline V gene sequence: CDR1 LGHDT, CDR2 YNNKEL (reference sequence). Here the CDR3 DNA reads TGTGCCAGCAGCCCAGGACAGGGGTCCCTAAACGGCTATGGCTACACCTTC. Translation gives CASSPGQGSLNGYGYTF.

The V and J genes are TRBV12-5 and TRBJ2-2; 8 bases are a match to TRBD2. The CDR3 runs to 18 residues. The V and J ends lost 4 bases and 0 bases, in that order; junction bases with no gene match: 10. Per the germline V gene, CDR1 is LGHNT and CDR2 is FRNRAP. Here the CDR3 reads CASGSPTGGGTNTGELFF. Here the CDR3 DNA reads TGTGCTAGTGGTTCTCCGACCGGCGGGGGGACGAACACCGGGGAGCTGTTTTTT.

The chain recombines TRBV6-5 with TRBJ2-2; possible D gene TRBD2, 6 bases. The germline gives CDR1 MNHEY, CDR2 SVGAGI. V gave up 6 bases and J gave up 8 bases, with 16 bases separating them. CDR3 size: 14 residues. This CDR3 reads CASRGTGDGGELFF. The DNA of the CDR3 is TGTGCCAGCAGGGGGACTGGCGATGGGGGGGAGCTGTTTTTT.

The chain has TRBV30 and TRBJ1-1, with 10 bases lining up with TRBD1. Germline-derived CDR1 and CDR2 are GTSNPN and SVGIG (reference sequence). The CDR3 spans 13 residues. Trimming cost V 3 bases and J 12 bases; bases outside gene matches: 10. The CDR3 DNA sequence: TGTGCCTGGAGAAGAGACAGGGGGCCTCAAACTTTCTTT. It encodes CAWRRDRGPQTFF.

The chain joins TRBV7-2 to TRBJ2-2; unclear D gene. Trimming left V 3 bases short and J 6 bases short, with 8 bases between. The CDR3 is made up of 13 amino acids. The germline CDR1 and CDR2 sequences are SGHTA and FQGNSA. The CDR3 DNA reads as TGTGCCAGCAGCTTCGCTGGGGCCGGGGAGCTGTTTTTT. Translation: CASSFAGAGELFF.